One TCR beta chain is described in this entry. This entry comes from a study of T cell repertoires in cytomegalovirus infection. Study in general: Matching HLA type and CMV infection were both indicated by public TCR beta signatures.

TCRdb itself ran the reads through MiXCR, one entry per CDR3 protein. The sample holds approximately 250,000 distinct CDR3 sequences; roughly 10% are singletons and the top ten take around 15%. Trimming left V 3 bases short and J 0 bases short, with 12 bases between. The CDR3 covers 16 residues. This receptor was taken from a human donor in good health (CMV status not recorded). Some clones in this sample may be carry-over from other donors' samples. The chain employs TRBV12-3 or TRBV12-4 and TRBJ2-1; D is uncertain. Material: PBMCs. The CDR3 loop reads CASSLRWGSSYNEQFF. Here the CDR3 DNA reads TGTGCCAGCAGTTTGAGGTGGGGTAGCTCCTACAATGAGCAGTTCTTC.